This T cell receptor (beta chain) was sequenced during a study of identical twins. After template switching added a universal primer site, the resulting cDNA carried unique molecular identifiers. A single record per CDR3 protein comes from TCRdb applying MiXCR to the 5' RACE reads. This sample has around 230,000 distinct CDR3 sequences, with less than 10% found just once. The CDR3 runs to 13 residues. V was trimmed by 2 bases and J by 6 bases, leaving 7 bases between them. The germline V gene has CDR1 MNHEY and CDR2 SVGEGT. General observations from the study: A lower insertion count was a feature of abundant cord blood beta clonotypes, with no such feature in memory repertoires. Cross-sectional statistical analysis was relied on for the conclusions, without the same donors being followed. Weaker excess sharing between twins was seen in beta out-of-frame sequences.

This clonotype has a count of ten or more. The antigen is not known. The rearrangement uses TRBV6-2 or TRBV6-3 and TRBJ2-2; D is ambiguous. The sample comprised memory (CD45RO+) T cells sorted from blood. This sequence was found in a woman aged 18-30 years in good health. CDR3 residues: CASSYDEAGELFF. The CDR3 nucleotides read TGTGCCAGCAGTTACGATGAGGCCGGGGAGCTGTTTTTT.